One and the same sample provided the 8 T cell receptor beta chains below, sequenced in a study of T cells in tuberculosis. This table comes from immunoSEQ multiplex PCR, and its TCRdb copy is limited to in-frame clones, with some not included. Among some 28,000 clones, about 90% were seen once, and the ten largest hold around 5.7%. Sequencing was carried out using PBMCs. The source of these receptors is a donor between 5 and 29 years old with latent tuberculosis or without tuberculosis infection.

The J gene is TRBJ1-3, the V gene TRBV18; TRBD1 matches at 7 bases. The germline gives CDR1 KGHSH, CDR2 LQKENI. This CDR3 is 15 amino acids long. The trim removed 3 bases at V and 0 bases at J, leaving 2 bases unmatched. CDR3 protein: CASSPGTVSGNTIYF. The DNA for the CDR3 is TGTGCCAGCTCACCCGGGACAGTCTCTGGAAACACCATATATTTT.

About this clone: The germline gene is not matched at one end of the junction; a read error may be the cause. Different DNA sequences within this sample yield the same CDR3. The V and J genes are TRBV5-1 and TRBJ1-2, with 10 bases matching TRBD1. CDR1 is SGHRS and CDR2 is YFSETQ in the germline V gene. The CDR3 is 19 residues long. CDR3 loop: CASSLGRDRGSVGAYGYTF. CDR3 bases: TGCGCCAGCAGCTTGGGTAGGGACAGGGGATCGGTCGGTGCCTATGGCTACACCTTT.

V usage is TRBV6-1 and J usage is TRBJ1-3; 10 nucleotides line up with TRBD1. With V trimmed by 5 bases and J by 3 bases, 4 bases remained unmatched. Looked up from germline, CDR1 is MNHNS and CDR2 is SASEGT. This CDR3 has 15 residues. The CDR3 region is CASSMTGGFGNTIYF. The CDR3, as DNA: TGTGCCAGCAGTATGACAGGGGGCTTTGGAAACACCATATATTTT.

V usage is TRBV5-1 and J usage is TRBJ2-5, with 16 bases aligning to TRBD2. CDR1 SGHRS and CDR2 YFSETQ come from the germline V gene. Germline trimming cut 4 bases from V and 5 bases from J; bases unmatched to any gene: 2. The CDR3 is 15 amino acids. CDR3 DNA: TGCGCCAGCAGCGGGACTAGCGGGGGGGCTGAGACCCAGTACTTC. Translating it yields CASSGTSGGAETQYF.

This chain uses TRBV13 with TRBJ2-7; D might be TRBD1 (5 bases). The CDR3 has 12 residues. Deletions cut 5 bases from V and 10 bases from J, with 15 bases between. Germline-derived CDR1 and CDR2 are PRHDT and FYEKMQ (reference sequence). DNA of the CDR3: TGTGCCAGCAGCCTACTGGACACGATACAGTACTTC. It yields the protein CASSLLDTIQYF.

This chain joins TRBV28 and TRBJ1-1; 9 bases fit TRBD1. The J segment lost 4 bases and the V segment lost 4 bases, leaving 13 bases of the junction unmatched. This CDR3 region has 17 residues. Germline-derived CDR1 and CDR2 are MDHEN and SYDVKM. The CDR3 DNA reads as TGTGCCAGCAGTTCCCCCGGGGACAGGGCTTTGAGCACTGAAGCTTTCTTT. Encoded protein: CASSSPGDRALSTEAFF.

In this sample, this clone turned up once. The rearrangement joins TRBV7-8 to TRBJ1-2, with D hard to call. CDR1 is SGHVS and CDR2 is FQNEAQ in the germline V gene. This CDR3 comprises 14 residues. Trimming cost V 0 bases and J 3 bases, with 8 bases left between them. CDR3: CASSLAGGHYGYTF. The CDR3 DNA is TGTGCCAGCAGCTTAGCGGGAGGGCACTATGGCTACACCTTC.

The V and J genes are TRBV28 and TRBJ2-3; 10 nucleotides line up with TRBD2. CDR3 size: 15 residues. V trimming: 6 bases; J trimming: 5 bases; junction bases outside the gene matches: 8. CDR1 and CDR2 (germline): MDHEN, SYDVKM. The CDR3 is CASRLLAGVGDTQYF. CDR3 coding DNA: TGTGCCAGCAGACTTCTAGCGGGGGTAGGAGATACGCAGTATTTT.